This passage covers 29 T cell receptor beta chains from one sample sequenced in a study of post-analysis software for immune sequencing data. Broader study findings: In patients, about 5 TRBV segments were more frequent than in controls, with TRBV5-6, TRBV5-1 and TRBV20-1 among them.

Unique molecular identifiers tagged the TCR beta cDNA libraries. Using its own MiXCR run on the PCR reads, TCRdb lists one record per CDR3 protein. The sample has 820,000 or so distinct CDR3 sequences, under 70% seen once. These TCRs are of unknown antigen specificity. Sequencing input: blood. These TCRs come from a girl between 5 and 17 years old with multiple sclerosis.

A few counts support this clonotype. V and J are TRBV12-3 or TRBV12-4 and TRBJ1-1, with a possible D match to TRBD1 (5 bases). Between the trimmed V and J ends, which lost 1 base and 2 bases, there was a span of 8 bases. The CDR3 is 14 amino acids. CDR3 coding DNA: TGTGCCAGCAGTTTAGTGGGGGATAACACTGAAGCTTTCTTT. Protein sequence: CASSLVGDNTEAFF.

The table lists this clonotype with a few counts. The chain recombines TRBV20-1 with TRBJ2-7; 8 bases fit TRBD2. Germline lookup yields CDR1 DFQATT and CDR2 SNEGSKA (reference sequence). There are 14 residues in the CDR3. The trim removed 6 bases at V and 5 bases at J, leaving 12 bases unmatched. CDR3 protein: CSARPGGATNEQYF. CDR3 in DNA: TGCAGTGCCCGCCCCGGGGGGGCAACGAACGAGCAGTACTTC.

This clonotype was found once. The CDR3 protein is CASSYGPGRVTNEQFF. The CDR3 nucleotides are TGTGCCAGCAGTTACGGGCCGGGTAGGGTCACGAATGAGCAGTTCTTC. The chain joins TRBV6-5 to TRBJ2-1; D is ambiguous. V lost 2 bases and J 7 bases, leaving 18 bases between the germline ends. Germline CDR1 is MNHEY and CDR2 is SVGAGI. CDR3 size: 16 residues.

The chain carries TRBV6-5 and TRBJ2-7; D may be TRBD2 (5 bases). Per germline, CDR1 MNHEY and CDR2 SVGAGI. The CDR3 contains 15 residues. V lost 4 bases and J 0 bases, leaving 13 bases between the germline ends. CDR3 DNA: TGTGCCAGCAGTTCCCAGGAGGTGGGCTCCTACGAGCAGTACTTC. Its translation: CASSSQEVGSYEQYF.

Concerning this clonotype: One end of the junction does not line up with germline, which may come from a read error. The chain couples TRBV5-1 to TRBJ2-5; D gene unclear. The J call may not be correct, given that the DNA end is closer to TRBJ2-7. CDR1 and CDR2 (germline): SGHRS, YFSETQ. The length of the CDR3 is 13 residues. CDR3: CASNLEIRYEQYF. CDR3 nucleotide sequence: TGCGCCAGCAACTTGGAGATTCGCTACGAGCAGTACTTC.

A word on this clonotype: Germline and junction disagree at one end, which may indicate a read error. The chain links TRBV6-5 to TRBJ2-7, with D unresolved. The germline V gene encodes CDR1 MNHEY and CDR2 SVGAGI. This CDR3 spans 13 amino acids. CDR3 loop: CASRYSRSYEQYF. Here the CDR3 DNA reads TGTGCCAGCAGGTACTCGAGGTCCTACGAGCAGTACTTC.

This clonotype has a single count. The chain links TRBV3-1 to TRBJ2-3; D is possibly TRBD2 (7 bases). The CDR3 length is 16 residues. V shed 0 bases and J shed 4 bases, with 14 bases lying between them. Germline lookup yields CDR1 LGHDT and CDR2 YNNKEL (reference sequence). CDR3 loop: CASSQDRRGGPDTQYF. In nucleotides, the CDR3 is TGTGCCAGCAGCCAAGATCGGAGGGGGGGCCCAGATACGCAGTATTTT.

In its sample, this clonotype was seen many times. The chain joins TRBV4-1 to TRBJ2-4; 11 bases are shared with TRBD2. The ends lost 4 bases at V and 1 base at J; junction bases unmatched: 6. This CDR3 region has 17 residues. Germline loops: CDR1 MGHRA, CDR2 YSYEKL. As DNA, the CDR3 is TGCGCCAGCAGCCTAGATAGCGGGGGGGCCGCCAAAAACATTCAGTACTTC. Translating gives CASSLDSGGAAKNIQYF.

This chain joins TRBV3-1 and TRBJ2-1, with a weak D call TRBD2 (5 bases). The CDR3 spans 13 residues. Per germline, CDR1 LGHDT and CDR2 YNNKEL (reference sequence). The V end was cut by 2 bases, the J end by 7 bases, with 9 bases between. The CDR3 region is CASSQFSGNEQFF. The CDR3 nucleotides read TGTGCCAGCAGCCAATTCTCGGGAAATGAGCAGTTCTTC.

The chain links TRBV5-1 to TRBJ2-1; TRBD2 matches at 8 bases. The ends lost 2 bases at V and 9 bases at J; junction bases unmatched: 10. Germline V gene sequence: CDR1 SGHRS, CDR2 YFSETQ. This CDR3 contains 15 residues. The CDR3 sequence: CASSFLTGGPGEQFF. The CDR3, as DNA: TGCGCCAGCAGCTTTTTGACGGGAGGGCCGGGTGAGCAGTTCTTC.

The gene calls are TRBV20-1 and TRBJ2-3; TRBD2 aligns across 9 bases. The CDR3 extends over 17 amino acids. CDR1 and CDR2 from the germline V gene are DFQATT and SNEGSKA (reference sequence). The junction had 14 bases not matched to a gene; V was cut back by 4 bases and J by 3 bases. CDR3 in amino acids: CSATVSGSSLGTDTQYF. The CDR3 DNA reads TGCAGTGCTACGGTTAGCGGGAGTTCTCTTGGTACAGATACGCAGTATTTT.

The chain has TRBV7-8 and TRBJ2-7, with a possible D match to TRBD1 (5 bases). The germline gives CDR1 SGHVS, CDR2 FQNEAQ. V lost 4 bases, J lost 0 bases, and 16 bases lay in between. The CDR3 spans 16 residues. CDR3 region: CASSSRRQRSSYEQYF. The CDR3, as DNA: TGTGCCAGCAGCTCCCGCAGACAGAGAAGCTCCTACGAGCAGTACTTC.

This clonotype was picked up a small number of times. This chain uses TRBV6-1 with TRBJ1-5; a possible D gene is TRBD1 (5 bases). Germline CDR1 and CDR2: MNHNS and SASEGT. V lost 6 bases and J 1 base, leaving 19 bases between the germline ends. This CDR3 has 17 amino acids. The CDR3 reads CASSGGTLPLSNQPQHF. The CDR3 region has the DNA TGTGCCAGCAGCGGGGGGACCCTTCCTTTGAGCAATCAGCCCCAGCATTTT.

CDR3: CSARSDGSYNEQFF. CDR3 DNA sequence: TGCAGTGCTAGGTCGGACGGCTCCTACAATGAGCAGTTCTTC. The chain uses TRBV20-1 and TRBJ2-1; D remains ambiguous. V lost 3 bases, J lost 0 bases, and 9 bases lay in between. This CDR3 region has 14 residues. Germline V CDR1 and CDR2: DFQATT, SNEGSKA (reference sequence).

This clonotype was picked up one time. V and J are TRBV6-1 and TRBJ2-1, with 7 bases identical to TRBD2. Germline trimming cut 10 bases from V and 6 bases from J; bases unmatched to any gene: 9. This CDR3 region has 13 residues. CDR1 MNHNS and CDR2 SASEGT come from the germline V gene. The CDR3 nucleotides are TGTGCCACCAGACTAGCTGGGTTCAATGAGCAGTTCTTC. It encodes CATRLAGFNEQFF.

In this sample, this clonotype turned up a few times. The chain employs TRBV7-3 and TRBJ2-7; 12 positions agree with TRBD1. Losses at the gene ends were 4 bases for V and 6 bases for J; bases not matched to a gene: 4. The CDR3 has 14 residues. Germline loops: CDR1 SGHTA, CDR2 FQGTGA. DNA for the CDR3: TGTGCCAGCAGCTCCGGGACAGGGGGCGGCGAGCAGTACTTC. As protein: CASSSGTGGGEQYF.

This clonotype was recorded only once. V and J are TRBV4-1 and TRBJ2-7; 7 positions agree with TRBD2. Germline CDR1 MGHRA, CDR2 YSYEKL. This CDR3 is 20 amino acids long. The ends lost 3 bases at V and 5 bases at J; junction bases unmatched: 25. CDR3 in DNA: TGCGCCAGCAGCCACCTACCCTTCATCGAGTCTAGCGGCTTTGGGGACGAGCAGTACTTC. Encoded protein: CASSHLPFIESSGFGDEQYF.

The chain has TRBV3-1 and TRBJ1-1, with D unclear. With 0 bases removed from V and 1 base from J, the gap between germline ends came to 15 bases. This CDR3 spans 17 amino acids. Germline assignment: CDR1 LGHDT and CDR2 YNNKEL (reference sequence). CDR3 protein: CASSQEVRGPRNTEAFF. CDR3 sequence (DNA): TGTGCCAGCAGCCAAGAGGTGCGAGGCCCCCGGAACACTGAAGCTTTCTTT.

V is TRBV12-3 or TRBV12-4 and J is TRBJ1-5; D may be TRBD1 (5 bases). The CDR3 covers 15 residues. The V end lost 6 bases, the J end lost 1 base, and 13 bases lay between the germline ends. The CDR3 DNA sequence: TGTGCCAGCAGCCCAGACAGCGGCAGCAATCAGCCCCAGCATTTT. This gives the protein CASSPDSGSNQPQHF.

The rearrangement uses TRBV12-3 or TRBV12-4 and TRBJ2-1, with unresolved D. V lost 5 bases, J lost 7 bases, and 9 bases lay in between. This CDR3 has 12 residues. The CDR3 sequence: CASSKRGNEQFF. The CDR3 nucleotides are TGTGCCAGCAGTAAAAGAGGTAATGAGCAGTTCTTC.

The V gene is TRBV7-8, the J gene TRBJ1-1, with D unclear. The CDR3 is 14 amino acids. V lost 2 bases, J lost 0 bases, and 7 bases lay in between. CDR1 SGHVS and CDR2 FQNEAQ come from the germline V gene. The CDR3 DNA reads as TGTGCCAGCAGCTTACAGAGAATGAACACTGAAGCTTTCTTT. Protein product: CASSLQRMNTEAFF.

V gene TRBV19 combines with J gene TRBJ1-2; no clear D. The CDR3 runs to 13 residues. Trimming stripped 6 bases from V and 5 bases from J, with 13 bases between. CDR1 is LNHDA and CDR2 is SQIVND in the germline V gene (reference sequence). The CDR3 is CASRTTDLYGYTF. CDR3 DNA sequence: TGTGCCAGTAGGACCACAGATTTATATGGCTACACCTTC.

The table lists this clonotype with a count of one. V gene TRBV6-5 combines with J gene TRBJ2-1; no definite D call. V shed 6 bases and J shed 7 bases, with 13 bases lying between them. The CDR3 contains 13 residues. Per germline, CDR1 MNHEY and CDR2 SVGAGI. The CDR3 coding sequence is TGTGCCAGCAGCAGCCAGGCTTCAAATGAGCAGTTCTTC. Its translation is CASSSQASNEQFF.

J is TRBJ2-5 and V is TRBV7-2; D is perhaps TRBD1 or TRBD2 (5 bases each). Trimming left V 3 bases short and J 11 bases short, with 19 bases between. Germline V gene data show CDR1 as SGHTA and CDR2 as FQGNSA. This CDR3 spans 14 amino acids. The CDR3 protein is CASSLTGTGLEQYF. In nucleotides, the CDR3 is TGTGCCAGCAGCTTGACCGGGACCGGGTTGGAGCAGTACTTC.

The rearrangement links TRBV12-3 or TRBV12-4 to TRBJ1-1; D unresolved. The CDR3 runs to 13 residues. Trimming removed 2 bases from V and 4 bases from J, with 8 bases in between. The CDR3: CASSLQAATEAFF. Here the CDR3 DNA reads TGTGCCAGCAGTTTACAGGCGGCCACTGAAGCTTTCTTT.

This clonotype was recorded a few times. The genes are TRBV20-1 and TRBJ2-1; 15 bases are shared with TRBD2. CDR1 is DFQATT and CDR2 is SNEGSKA in the germline V gene (reference sequence). The CDR3 extends over 15 amino acids. After removal of 6 bases from V and 7 bases from J, the junction contained 7 bases not matched to a gene. This CDR3 reads CSAPGLAGGKNEQFF. The CDR3, as DNA: TGCAGTGCCCCGGGACTAGCGGGGGGTAAGAATGAGCAGTTCTTC.

The chain carries TRBV15 and TRBJ2-3; D is possibly TRBD2 (6 bases). CDR1 is LNHNV, CDR2 YYDKDF, per germline (reference sequence). The CDR3 runs to 15 residues. Trimming took off 8 bases at V and 0 bases at J, with 15 bases between the two ends. Here the CDR3 DNA reads TGTGCCACCTCTATCGTGGGAGGAAGCACAGATACGCAGTATTTT. Translating gives CATSIVGGSTDTQYF.

This clonotype occurred a few times. The chain links TRBV28 to TRBJ2-5, with D possibly matching TRBD2 (6 bases). The germline CDR1 and CDR2 sequences are MDHEN and SYDVKM. There are 14 residues in the CDR3. Between the trimmed V and J ends, which lost 3 bases and 2 bases, there was a span of 10 bases. The CDR3 coding sequence is TGTGCCAGCAGTTTTGGGGGGATACAAGAGACCCAGTACTTC. Residues: CASSFGGIQETQYF.

DNA for the CDR3: TGTGCCAGCAGGTCGAATTCACAGGGGGCGGCCGGGGAGCTGTTTTTT. It yields the protein CASRSNSQGAAGELFF. The chain recombines TRBV6-6 with TRBJ2-2; 9 nucleotides line up with TRBD1. The CDR3 is 16 amino acids. V trimming: 6 bases; J trimming: 6 bases; junction bases outside the gene matches: 11. The V gene's germline CDR1 is MNHNY and CDR2 SVGAGI (reference sequence).